The 29 T cell receptor beta chains given below trace back to one sample, sequenced in a study of beta chain features in type 1 diabetes. Reverse transcription of all isolated RNA meant that expressed TCRB transcripts were sequenced. Method: immunoSEQ multiplex PCR; TCRdb's copy keeps in-frame clones and lacks some. The sample has hundreds of thousands of clones; less than 20% are singletons. Sequenced: naive CD4+ T cells from blood. The receptors originated from a man aged 18 to 30 in good health.

The V gene is TRBV27, the J gene TRBJ1-3; D gene unclear. CDR3 length: 12 amino acids. V was clipped by 7 bases and J by 2 bases, with 6 bases between them. The germline CDR1 and CDR2 sequences are MNHEY and SMNVEV (reference sequence). CDR3 amino acids: CASISPGNTIYF. CDR3 nucleotides: TGTGCCAGCATCTCCCCTGGAAACACCATATATTTT.

The V gene is TRBV5-1, the J gene TRBJ1-1, with D perhaps matching TRBD1 (5 bases). CDR1 and CDR2 from the germline V gene are SGHRS and YFSETQ. V gave up 4 bases and J gave up 0 bases, with 16 bases separating them. This CDR3 contains 16 residues. The CDR3 region is CASSPRGNGLNTEAFF. The CDR3 DNA is TGCGCCAGCAGCCCCCGGGGGAACGGCCTGAACACTGAAGCTTTCTTT. Filled out from reference TRBV5-1 and TRBJ1-1, the complete variable domain reads KAGVTQTPRYLIKTRGQQVTLSCSPISGHRSVSWYQQTPGQGLQFLFEYFSETQRNKGNFPGRFSGRQFSNSRSEMNVSTLELGDSALYLCASSPRGNGLNTEAFFGQGTRLTVV.

This rearrangement joins TRBV28 to TRBJ1-2, with D possibly TRBD1 on 5 matching bases. The V end lost 10 bases, the J end lost 2 bases, and 11 bases lay between the germline ends. CDR1 MDHEN and CDR2 SYDVKM come from the germline V gene. The CDR3 consists of 12 residues. CDR3: CANGDLNYGYTF. The CDR3 DNA sequence: TGTGCCAACGGGGACCTAAACTATGGCTACACCTTC.

Only a few counts were recorded for this clone. V and J are TRBV10-3 and TRBJ1-1; perhaps TRBD1 as D (5 bases). The V gene's germline CDR1 is ENHRY and CDR2 SYGVKD. The CDR3 is 14 amino acids. The ends were cut back, 1 base at V and 5 bases at J, with 11 bases in the middle. The CDR3 DNA sequence: TGTGCCATCAGTGAGTTCAGGGTGGGGACTGAAGCTTTCTTT. As protein: CAISEFRVGTEAFF.

The chain is built from TRBV5-1 and TRBJ1-5, with D perhaps TRBD1 (6 bases). V shed 4 bases and J shed 2 bases, with 19 bases lying between them. Germline V CDR1 and CDR2: SGHRS, YFSETQ. The length of the CDR3 is 17 residues. For the CDR3, the DNA is TGCGCCAGCAGCCCGGAGGCGGGGGGCCGGGGCAATCAGCCCCAGCATTTT. Translating gives CASSPEAGGRGNQPQHF.

Ten or more counts support this clone. This chain links TRBV10-3 with TRBJ2-7; D uncertain. The V gene lost 0 bases and the J gene lost 2 bases, with 8 bases spanning the gap. The CDR3 is 14 residues long. Looked up from germline, CDR1 is ENHRY and CDR2 is SYGVKD. CDR3 sequence (DNA): TGTGCCATCAGTGAGTCGTTCATTACCTACGAGCAGTACTTC. Translating gives CAISESFITYEQYF.

The CDR3 DNA is TGTGCCAGCAGTCGGGACAGGGTGGACTATGGCTACACCTTC. This encodes CASSRDRVDYGYTF. The genes are TRBV5-5 and TRBJ1-2; 9 positions agree with TRBD1. CDR1 is SGHKS and CDR2 is YYEKEE in the germline V gene (reference sequence). V lost 5 bases to trimming and J lost 3 bases; unmatched junction nucleotides: 5. CDR3 length: 14 amino acids.

The J gene is TRBJ2-7, the V gene TRBV5-1, with TRBD2 matching 9 bases. The germline gives CDR1 SGHRS, CDR2 YFSETQ. This CDR3 region has 15 residues. V dropped 6 bases and J dropped 0; count of bases not matched to a gene: 7. Written as DNA, the CDR3 is TGCGCCAGCACCCTGACTAGCGGAAGCTCCTACGAGCAGTACTTC. Protein product: CASTLTSGSSYEQYF.

This chain links TRBV5-4 with TRBJ2-2; D remains ambiguous. Trimming took off 4 bases at V and 5 bases at J, with 18 bases between the two ends. Germline V gene sequence: CDR1 SGHNT, CDR2 YYREEE (reference sequence). There are 16 residues in the CDR3. The CDR3 spells CASSVLDRVMTGELFF. In DNA, the CDR3 is TGTGCCAGCAGCGTGCTTGATAGGGTAATGACCGGGGAGCTGTTTTTT. Looking up the rest from reference TRBV5-4 and TRBJ2-2 gives the full variable domain: ETGVTQSPTHLIKTRGQQVTLRCSSQSGHNTVSWYQQALGQGPQFIFQYYREEENGRGNFPPRFSGLQFPNYSSELNVNALELDDSALYLCASSVLDRVMTGELFFGEGSRLTVL.

This clone has only a few counts. The chain recombines TRBV28 with TRBJ2-4; D ambiguous. V was pared by 4 bases and J by 1 base, with 11 bases between. CDR1 and CDR2 (germline): MDHEN, SYDVKM. This CDR3 contains 15 residues. The CDR3 nucleotides are TGTGCCAGCAGTTCCCCTGGTCCGGCCAAAAACATTCAGTACTTC. Translating it yields CASSSPGPAKNIQYF.

This clone was seen more than once but under ten times. The chain recombines TRBV7-9 with TRBJ2-1, with 9 bases lining up with TRBD1. V lost 8 bases, J lost 8 bases, and 7 bases stayed unmatched. CDR3 length equals 13 residues. CDR1 SEHNR and CDR2 FQNEAQ come from the germline V gene (reference sequence). The CDR3 loop reads CASPGTGWHEQFF. The CDR3 DNA sequence: TGTGCCAGCCCCGGGACAGGGTGGCATGAGCAGTTCTTC.

The chain has TRBV7-9 and TRBJ2-7; D might be TRBD2 (7 bases). This CDR3 has 14 residues. V lost 2 bases to trimming and J lost 0 bases, with 8 bases between them. The V gene's germline CDR1 is SEHNR and CDR2 FQNEAQ (reference sequence). The CDR3 DNA reads TGTGCCAGCAGCTTAAGGGGGGGCTCCTACGAGCAGTACTTC. Amino acids: CASSLRGGSYEQYF.

The chain carries TRBV5-1 and TRBJ1-4; D is undetermined. V lost 0 bases and J lost 0, with 9 bases in between. Germline V gene sequence: CDR1 SGHRS, CDR2 YFSETQ. The CDR3 sequence is 16 residues long. CDR3 DNA: TGCGCCAGCAGCTTGGGAAATGGCCCAACTAATGAAAAACTGTTTTTT. It translates to CASSLGNGPTNEKLFF.

This clone was counted between two and nine times. The sample holds other DNA sequences that translate to the same CDR3. The chain couples TRBV2 to TRBJ1-2; 7 nucleotides agree with TRBD1. This CDR3 is built from 13 residues. The V gene end was trimmed by 5 bases and the J gene end by 2 bases; junction bases not matched to a gene: 2. Germline V gene data show CDR1 as SNHLY and CDR2 as FYNNEI. CDR3 sequence reads: CASSRDSNYGYTF. In DNA, the CDR3 is TGTGCCAGCAGTCGGGACAGCAACTATGGCTACACCTTC.

This chain links TRBV21-1 with TRBJ1-5; the D segment call TRBD1 is taken from the table without a DNA check. TRBV21-1 is given as a pseudogene. The CDR3 covers 16 residues. The CDR3 spells CASSKAGQGSNQPQHF. The CDR3 region has the DNA TGTGCCAGCAGCAAAGCGGGACAGGGTAGCAATCAGCCCCAGCATTTT.

This clone has only a few counts. This chain links TRBV25-1 with TRBJ1-2; no definite D call. Trimming removed 3 bases at V and 2 bases at J, with 10 bases between. Looked up from germline, CDR1 is MGHDK and CDR2 is SYGVNS. The CDR3 extends over 14 amino acids. The CDR3 reads CASSEQTTNYGYTF. In DNA form, the CDR3 reads TGTGCCAGCAGTGAGCAGACAACGAACTATGGCTACACCTTC.

This clone has a handful of counts. The chain is built from TRBV19 and TRBJ1-2; no definite D call. The V gene's germline CDR1 is LNHDA and CDR2 SQIVND (reference sequence). The CDR3 has 11 amino acids. Trimming took off 5 bases at V and 7 bases at J, with 8 bases between the two ends. CDR3 nucleotide sequence: TGTGCCAGTAGTGAGCTGGGTGGCTACACCTTC. Amino acids: CASSELGGYTF.

The V gene is TRBV5-1, the J gene TRBJ2-1; 9 nucleotides match TRBD2. The CDR3 spans 16 residues. Germline values: CDR1 SGHRS, CDR2 YFSETQ. Losses at the gene ends were 1 base for V and 0 bases for J; bases not matched to a gene: 2. CDR3 in amino acids: CASSLSSGNSYNEQFF. For the CDR3, the DNA is TGCGCCAGCAGCTTGTCTAGCGGGAACTCCTACAATGAGCAGTTCTTC.

This clone was observed a few times. The chain couples TRBV7-6 to TRBJ2-6; a possible D gene is TRBD2 (7 bases). Trimming left V 2 bases short and J 2 bases short, with 13 bases between. This CDR3 region has 17 residues. The germline V gene encodes CDR1 SGHVS and CDR2 FNYEAQ. As DNA, the CDR3 is TGTGCCAGCAGCTTACCCCGAGGGGGGGCTGGGGCCAACGTCCTGACTTTC. Protein product: CASSLPRGGAGANVLTF.

This clone came up a few times. The chain recombines TRBV6-5 with TRBJ2-1, with 7 bases lining up with TRBD1. The germline gives CDR1 MNHEY, CDR2 SVGAGI. CDR3 length: 13 amino acids. V shed 6 bases and J 7 bases; nucleotides not matched to a gene: 6. The CDR3 DNA reads as TGTGCCAGCAGGTACAGGGGAAGGAATGAGCAGTTCTTC. Residues: CASRYRGRNEQFF.

The chain couples TRBV7-2 to TRBJ1-1; D remains unclear. CDR1 and CDR2 (germline): SGHTA, FQGNSA. Trimming left V 4 bases short and J 0 bases short, with 18 bases between. The CDR3 length is 17 residues. The CDR3 loop reads CASSSWTRYVMNTEAFF. CDR3 DNA sequence: TGTGCCAGCAGCTCCTGGACTCGTTATGTTATGAACACTGAAGCTTTCTTT.

The V gene is TRBV7-9, the J gene TRBJ2-4; 11 nucleotides align to TRBD1. V was clipped by 1 base and J by 9 bases; unmatched bases: 2. Germline V CDR1 and CDR2: SEHNR, FQNEAQ (reference sequence). The CDR3 loop spans 14 amino acids. CDR3 amino acids: CASSLGGTGGIQYF. Here the CDR3 DNA reads TGTGCCAGCAGCTTAGGTGGGACAGGGGGCATTCAGTACTTC.

The genes are TRBV7-9 and TRBJ1-1, with D perhaps matching TRBD1 (6 bases). This CDR3 contains 14 residues. The germline V and J ends were trimmed by 1 base and 1 base, with 7 bases remaining between them. Germline loops: CDR1 SEHNR, CDR2 FQNEAQ (reference sequence). For the CDR3, the DNA is TGTGCCAGCAGCTTAGGAGGGGGGAACACTGAAGCTTTCTTT. Protein sequence: CASSLGGGNTEAFF.

The rearrangement links TRBV25-1 to TRBJ2-5; TRBD1 aligns across 9 bases. This CDR3 spans 15 amino acids. Losses at the gene ends were 2 bases for V and 11 bases for J; bases not matched to a gene: 12. Germline loops: CDR1 MGHDK, CDR2 SYGVNS. The CDR3 nucleotides are TGTGCCAGCAGTGAAGAGGAACAGGGGGCCATGGGGCAGTACTTC. Protein sequence: CASSEEEQGAMGQYF.

Details on this clone: Other DNA sequences from this sample encode an identical CDR3 as well. The genes are TRBV28 and TRBJ2-6; no clear D. Between the trimmed V and J ends, which lost 6 bases and 1 base, there was a span of 4 bases. The CDR3 consists of 13 residues. The germline V gene encodes CDR1 MDHEN and CDR2 SYDVKM. The chain's CDR3 is CASRSSGANVLTF. CDR3 nucleotide sequence: TGTGCCAGCAGATCATCTGGGGCCAACGTCCTGACTTTC.

Only a few counts were recorded for this clone. The CDR3 coding sequence is TGCGCCAGCAGCAACGAAAGGGGGTCTGGAAACACCATATATTTT. Translating gives CASSNERGSGNTIYF. This chain links TRBV5-1 with TRBJ1-3; D may be TRBD1 (6 bases). V dropped 4 bases and J dropped 1 base, with 12 bases sitting between them. This CDR3 contains 15 residues. Looked up from germline, CDR1 is SGHRS and CDR2 is YFSETQ.

This clone was counted a few times. J is TRBJ2-5 and V is TRBV28; unclear D gene. In germline, CDR1 is MDHEN, CDR2 SYDVKM. CDR3 length equals 13 residues. Trimming took 6 bases from V and 2 from J, leaving 10 bases between them. CDR3 bases: TGTGCCAGCAGCCTTATTTGGCAAGAGACCCAGTACTTC. Its protein is CASSLIWQETQYF. The whole variable domain, remainder taken from reference TRBV28 and TRBJ2-5, is DVKVTQSSRYLVKRTGEKVFLECVQDMDHENMFWYRQDPGLGLRLIYFSYDVKMKEKGDIPEGYSVSREKKERFSLILESASTNQTSMYLCASSLIWQETQYFGPGTRLLVL.

This rearrangement joins TRBV7-8 to TRBJ2-1; TRBD2 matches 7 bases. The CDR3 sequence is 15 residues long. With 5 bases clipped from V and 0 bases from J, the junction kept 4 bases outside the gene matches. Germline CDR1 reads SGHVS; CDR2 reads FQNEAQ. The CDR3 coding sequence is TGTGCCAGCAGCCCTCGGACTAGCTCCTACAATGAGCAGTTCTTC. This gives the protein CASSPRTSSYNEQFF. The variable domain in full, completed from reference TRBV7-8 and TRBJ2-1, reads GAGVSQSPRYKVAKRGQDVALRCDPISGHVSLFWYQQALGQGPEFLTYFQNEAQLDKSGLPSDRFFAERPEGSVSTLKIQRTQQEDSAVYLCASSPRTSSYNEQFFGPGTRLTVL.

The chain carries TRBV18 and TRBJ2-5; D not resolved. The V gene's germline CDR1 is KGHSH and CDR2 LQKENI. Trimming cost V 1 base and J 2 bases, with 8 bases left between them. The CDR3 is 14 residues long. CDR3 amino acids: CASSPLDLQETQYF. The CDR3 coding sequence is TGTGCCAGCTCACCACTGGATTTGCAAGAGACCCAGTACTTC.